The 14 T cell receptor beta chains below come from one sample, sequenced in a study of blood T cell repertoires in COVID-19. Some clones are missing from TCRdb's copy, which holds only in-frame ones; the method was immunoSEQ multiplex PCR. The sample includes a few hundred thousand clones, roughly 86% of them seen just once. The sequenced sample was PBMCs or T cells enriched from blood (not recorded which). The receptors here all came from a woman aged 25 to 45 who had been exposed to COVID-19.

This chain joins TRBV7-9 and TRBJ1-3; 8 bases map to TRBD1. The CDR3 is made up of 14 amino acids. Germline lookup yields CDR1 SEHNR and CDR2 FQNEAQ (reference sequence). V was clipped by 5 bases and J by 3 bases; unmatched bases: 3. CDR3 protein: CASSKTGDGNTIYF. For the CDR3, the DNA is TGTGCCAGCAGCAAGACAGGGGATGGAAACACCATATATTTT.

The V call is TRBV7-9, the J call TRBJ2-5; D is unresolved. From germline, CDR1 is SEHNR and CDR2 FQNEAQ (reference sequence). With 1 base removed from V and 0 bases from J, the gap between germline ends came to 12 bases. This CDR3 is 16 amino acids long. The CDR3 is CASSLGPPVDQETQYF. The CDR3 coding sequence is TGTGCCAGCAGCTTAGGGCCCCCAGTGGACCAAGAGACCCAGTACTTC.

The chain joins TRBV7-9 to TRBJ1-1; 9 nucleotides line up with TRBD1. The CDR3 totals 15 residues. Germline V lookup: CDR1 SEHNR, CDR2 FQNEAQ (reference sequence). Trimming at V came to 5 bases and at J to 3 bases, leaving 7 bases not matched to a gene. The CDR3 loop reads CASSRRTGDDTEAFF. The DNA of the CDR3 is TGTGCCAGCAGCCGGAGGACAGGGGACGACACTGAAGCTTTCTTT. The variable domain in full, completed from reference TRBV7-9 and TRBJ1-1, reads DTGVSQNPRHKITKRGQNVTFRCDPISEHNRLYWYRQTLGQGPEFLTYFQNEAQLEKSRLLSDRFSAERPKGSFSTLEIQRTEQGDSAMYLCASSRRTGDDTEAFFGQGTRLTVV.

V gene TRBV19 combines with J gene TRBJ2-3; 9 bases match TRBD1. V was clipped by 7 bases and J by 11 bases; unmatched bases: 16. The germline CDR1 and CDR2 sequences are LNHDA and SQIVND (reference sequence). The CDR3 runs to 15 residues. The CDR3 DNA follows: TGTGCCAGTACCATGGGGACAGGGCGTCCCAAGCGGCAGTATTTT. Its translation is CASTMGTGRPKRQYF.

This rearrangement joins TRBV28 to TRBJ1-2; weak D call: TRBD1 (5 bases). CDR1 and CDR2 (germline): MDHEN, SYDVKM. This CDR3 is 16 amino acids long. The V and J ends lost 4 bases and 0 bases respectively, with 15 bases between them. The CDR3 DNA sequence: TGTGCCAGCAGTTCCCCGAACGACAGAGCTAACTATGGCTACACCTTC. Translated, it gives CASSSPNDRANYGYTF.

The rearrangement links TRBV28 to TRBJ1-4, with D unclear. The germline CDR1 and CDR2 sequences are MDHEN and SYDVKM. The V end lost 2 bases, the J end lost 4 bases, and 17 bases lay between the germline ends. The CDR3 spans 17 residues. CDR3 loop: CASSLGPGNRINEKLFF. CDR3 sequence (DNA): TGTGCCAGCAGTTTAGGCCCGGGGAACAGAATTAATGAAAAACTGTTTTTT.

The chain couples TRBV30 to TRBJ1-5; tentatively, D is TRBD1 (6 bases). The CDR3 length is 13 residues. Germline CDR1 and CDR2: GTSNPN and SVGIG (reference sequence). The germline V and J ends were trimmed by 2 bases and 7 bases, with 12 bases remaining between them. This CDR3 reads CAWSLVGGQPQHF. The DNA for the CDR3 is TGTGCCTGGAGTCTAGTTGGGGGCCAGCCCCAGCATTTT.

The CDR3 DNA is TGTGCCAGCAGTGAAGATCGGGTTCAGCCCCAGCATTTT. Its translation: CASSEDRVQPQHF. This chain links TRBV2 with TRBJ1-5; D is unresolved. The CDR3 is made up of 13 amino acids. Germline-derived CDR1 and CDR2 are SNHLY and FYNNEI. Trimming took off 1 base at V and 6 bases at J, with 7 bases between the two ends.

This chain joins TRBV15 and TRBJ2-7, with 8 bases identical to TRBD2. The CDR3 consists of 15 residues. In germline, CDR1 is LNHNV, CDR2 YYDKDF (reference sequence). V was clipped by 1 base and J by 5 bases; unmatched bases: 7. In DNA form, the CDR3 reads TGTGCCACCAGCAGAGGGCTAGCGGGTGCTAACGAGCAGTACTTC. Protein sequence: CATSRGLAGANEQYF.

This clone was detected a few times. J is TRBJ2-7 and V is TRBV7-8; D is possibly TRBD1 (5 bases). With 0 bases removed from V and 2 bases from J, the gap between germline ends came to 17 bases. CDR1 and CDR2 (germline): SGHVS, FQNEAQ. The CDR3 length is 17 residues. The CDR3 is CASSLASAGIEAYEQYF. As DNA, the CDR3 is TGTGCCAGCAGCTTAGCGTCGGCAGGGATCGAAGCCTACGAGCAGTACTTC.

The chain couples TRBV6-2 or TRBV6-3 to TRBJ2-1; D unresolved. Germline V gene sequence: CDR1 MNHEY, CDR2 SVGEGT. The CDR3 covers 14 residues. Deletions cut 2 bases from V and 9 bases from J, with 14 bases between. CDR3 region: CASSYNPLPSEQFF. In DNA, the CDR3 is TGTGCCAGCAGTTACAATCCCCTGCCCAGTGAGCAGTTCTTC.

CDR3 sequence (DNA): TGTGCCAGCAGCGTAGACCCCCTAGCGGGAGTACGGAGTGAGCAGTTCTTC. This translates into CASSVDPLAGVRSEQFF. This chain connects TRBV9 to TRBJ2-1; 10 positions match TRBD2. From germline, CDR1 is SGDLS and CDR2 YYNGEE. The J segment lost 9 bases and the V segment lost 0 bases, leaving 12 bases of the junction unmatched. This CDR3 spans 17 amino acids.

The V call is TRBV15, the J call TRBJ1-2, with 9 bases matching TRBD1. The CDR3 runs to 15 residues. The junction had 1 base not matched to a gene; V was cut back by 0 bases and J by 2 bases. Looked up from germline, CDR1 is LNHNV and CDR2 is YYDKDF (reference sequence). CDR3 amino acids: CATSRDGQGNYGYTF. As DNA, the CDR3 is TGTGCCACCAGCAGAGATGGACAGGGGAACTATGGCTACACCTTC. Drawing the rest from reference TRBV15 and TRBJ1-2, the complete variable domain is DAMVIQNPRYQVTQFGKPVTLSCSQTLNHNVMYWYQQKSSQAPKLLFHYYDKDFNNEADTPDNFQSRRPNTSFCFLDIRSPGLGDTAMYLCATSRDGQGNYGYTFGSGTRLTVV.

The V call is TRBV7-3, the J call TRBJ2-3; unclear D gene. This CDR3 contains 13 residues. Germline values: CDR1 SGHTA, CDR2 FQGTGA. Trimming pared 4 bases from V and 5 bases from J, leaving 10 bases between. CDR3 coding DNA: TGTGCCAGCAGCTCCCACTCCCTAGATACGCAGTATTTT. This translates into CASSSHSLDTQYF.